Listed below are T cell receptor beta chains from one sample, sequenced in a study of blood T cell repertoires in COVID-19. Measured with immunoSEQ multiplex PCR; TCRdb has only the in-frame clones, and not every one. The table has 200,000 to 300,000 clones, 65% to 90% seen once. The sequenced sample was peripheral blood. All receptors come from a man aged 40-49 years who had recovered from COVID-19. Each CDR3 is given with its conserved first and last residue. The order of the fields is D gene, clone size, V gene, J gene, CDR3 protein, CDR3 DNA. The D gene is left open where the match is weak. Clone size, where shown, is once, few, many, or a class for clones that have expanded.

D: TRBD1
size: .
V: TRBV19
J: TRBJ2-4
CDR3: CASSMGQELGIQYF
DNA: TGTGCCAGTAGTATGGGACAGGAGTTGGGCATTCAGTACTTC

D: TRBD2
size: few
V: TRBV29-1
J: TRBJ2-2
CDR3: CSVTSGGGSDTGELFF
DNA: TGCAGCGTGACTAGCGGAGGGGGGTCGGACACCGGGGAGCTGTTTTTT

D: TRBD2
size: .
V: TRBV3-1/TRBV3-2
J: TRBJ2-3
CDR3: CASSQDVGGSTDTQYF
DNA: TGTGCCAGCAGCCAAGACGTGGGAGGGAGCACAGATACGCAGTATTTT

D: .
size: few
V: TRBV29-1
J: TRBJ1-4
CDR3: CSVVEGSSTNEKLFF
DNA: TGCAGCGTCGTTGAGGGATCTAGCACTAATGAAAAACTGTTTTTT

D: TRBD1
size: .
V: TRBV3-1/TRBV3-2
J: TRBJ1-2
CDR3: CASSRGTGRYGYTF
DNA: TGTGCCAGCAGCCGGGGGACAGGCCGCTATGGCTACACCTTC

D: .
size: .
V: TRBV5-4
J: TRBJ2-1
CDR3: CASSPALGGVSYNEQFF
DNA: TGTGCCAGCAGCCCCGCCCTCGGGGGTGTATCCTACAATGAGCAGTTCTTC

D: TRBD2
size: .
V: TRBV11-2
J: TRBJ2-2
CDR3: CASSLDLAGGVGELFF
DNA: TGTGCCAGCAGCTTAGACCTTGCGGGAGGAGTCGGGGAGCTGTTTTTT

D: .
size: .
V: TRBV6-1
J: TRBJ1-1
CDR3: CASSEAGLNTEAFF
DNA: TGTGCCAGCAGTGAAGCGGGCCTAAACACTGAAGCTTTCTTT

D: TRBD1
size: .
V: TRBV25-1
J: TRBJ2-5
CDR3: CASTTYHRGQETQYF
DNA: TGTGCCAGCACTACTTACCACAGGGGCCAAGAGACCCAGTACTTC

D: TRBD2
size: .
V: TRBV3-1/TRBV3-2
J: TRBJ2-7
CDR3: CANPFGTSGSGVGEQYF
DNA: TGTGCCAACCCGTTCGGGACTAGCGGGAGTGGGGTCGGGGAGCAGTACTTC

D: .
size: .
V: TRBV21-1
J: TRBJ2-3
CDR3: CASSPGGNTQYF
DNA: TGTGCCAGCAGCCCGGGGGGAAATACGCAGTATTTT

D: .
size: .
V: TRBV10-2
J: TRBJ2-2
CDR3: CASSRLQGELFF
DNA: TGCGCCAGCAGTCGACTCCAAGGGGAGCTGTTTTTT

D: TRBD1
size: .
V: TRBV30
J: TRBJ2-7
CDR3: CAWSLTGDEQYF
DNA: TGTGCCTGGAGTTTAACAGGGGACGAGCAGTACTTC

D: TRBD2
size: .
V: TRBV19
J: TRBJ2-1
CDR3: CASRTSGAAREQFF
DNA: TGTGCCAGTAGGACTAGCGGGGCGGCTCGGGAGCAGTTCTTC

D: TRBD1
size: .
V: TRBV4-1
J: TRBJ1-2
CDR3: CASSQPPGGQGRGYTF
DNA: TGCGCCAGCAGCCAACCCCCCGGGGGACAGGGGAGGGGCTACACCTTC

D: TRBD1
size: .
V: TRBV7-9
J: TRBJ2-7
CDR3: CASSSTGQRSVEQYF
DNA: TGTGCCAGCAGCTCTACGGGACAGCGGTCTGTCGAGCAGTACTTC

D: .
size: .
V: TRBV6-2/TRBV6-3
J: TRBJ1-2
CDR3: CASSRGAVNGYTF
DNA: TGTGCCAGCAGCCGCGGGGCAGTCAATGGCTACACCTTC

D: .
size: .
V: TRBV4-3
J: TRBJ1-1
CDR3: CASSQDGRASTEAFF
DNA: TGCGCCAGCAGCCAAGATGGCAGGGCGAGCACTGAAGCTTTCTTT

D: .
size: .
V: TRBV30
J: TRBJ2-7
CDR3: CAWSDSGYEQYF
DNA: TGTGCCTGGAGTGATTCGGGCTACGAGCAGTACTTC

D: TRBD1
size: .
V: TRBV7-9
J: TRBJ1-1
CDR3: CASSPGTGAEAFF
DNA: TGTGCCAGCAGCCCAGGGACAGGCGCCGAAGCTTTCTTT

D: .
size: .
V: TRBV15
J: TRBJ1-3
CDR3: CATSRDWGHSGNTIYF
DNA: TGTGCCACCAGCAGAGATTGGGGGCACTCTGGAAACACCATATATTTT

D: TRBD1
size: .
V: TRBV6-2/TRBV6-3
J: TRBJ1-2
CDR3: CASSYRDRGIYGYTF
DNA: TGTGCCAGCAGTTACCGGGACAGGGGGATTTATGGCTACACCTTC

D: .
size: .
V: TRBV7-2
J: TRBJ2-5
CDR3: CASSFGLGGGETQYF
DNA: TGTGCCAGCAGCTTCGGTCTAGGCGGAGGAGAGACCCAGTACTTC

D: .
size: .
V: TRBV11-2
J: TRBJ2-3
CDR3: CASSLERGAVSGTQYF
DNA: TGTGCCAGCAGCTTAGAGCGGGGCGCAGTCTCGGGTACGCAGTATTTT

D: TRBD2
size: .
V: TRBV29-1
J: TRBJ2-7
CDR3: CSVGAGTTFSYEQYF
DNA: TGCAGCGTTGGAGCCGGGACTACGTTCTCCTACGAGCAGTACTTC

D: .
size: .
V: TRBV6-5
J: TRBJ1-2
CDR3: CASRTAGAYGYTF
DNA: TGTGCCAGCAGAACCGCGGGGGCCTATGGCTACACCTTC

D: TRBD2
size: .
V: TRBV3-1/TRBV3-2
J: TRBJ2-7
CDR3: CASSPGVAGPWGEQYF
DNA: TGTGCCAGCAGCCCTGGAGTAGCGGGACCCTGGGGGGAGCAGTACTTC

D: TRBD1
size: .
V: TRBV28
J: TRBJ1-5
CDR3: CASSLPTGGHQPQHF
DNA: TGTGCCAGCAGTTTACCCACAGGGGGTCATCAGCCCCAGCATTTT

D: TRBD1
size: .
V: TRBV11-3
J: TRBJ1-3
CDR3: CASSLMGQVRNTIYF
DNA: TGTGCCAGCAGCTTAATGGGACAGGTCAGAAACACCATATATTTT

D: TRBD2
size: .
V: TRBV5-1
J: TRBJ2-5
CDR3: CASSASGSTETQYF
DNA: TGCGCCAGCAGCGCCAGCGGGAGCACTGAGACCCAGTACTTC

D: .
size: once
V: TRBV12-3/TRBV12-4
J: TRBJ2-3
CDR3: CASSSSGADTQYF
DNA: TGTGCCAGCAGTTCCTCCGGGGCAGATACGCAGTATTTT

D: .
size: many
V: TRBV19
J: TRBJ1-1
CDR3: CASSMWEVNTEAFF
DNA: TGTGCCAGTAGTATGTGGGAGGTAAACACTGAAGCTTTCTTT